The 25 T cell receptor beta chains below were found in one sample sequenced in a study of radiation and T cells in renal cell carcinoma. Produced via immunoSEQ multiplex PCR; TCRdb's table is partial and in-frame only. The data hold 14,000 or so clones, with 55% to 70% observed a single time. The treatment denotes: 15 Gy SBRT to primary tumor, nephrectomy 4 weeks later. Sample: tumor tissue, taken from a patient whose treatment included radiotherapy and nephrectomy. The receptor source for this set is a woman in her 70s with renal cell carcinoma.

As to this clone: Within the sample, other DNA sequences also encode this same CDR3. This chain joins TRBV11-3 and TRBJ2-3, with D unresolved. The CDR3 runs to 14 residues. Germline loops: CDR1 SGHNT, CDR2 YENEEA. Trimming shortened V by 1 base and J by 1 base, and 6 bases separated the two germline ends. CDR3 nucleotides: TGTGCCAGCAGCTTAGGAGGTGGCACAGATACGCAGTATTTT. Translating gives CASSLGGGTDTQYF.

The chain joins TRBV29-1 to TRBJ1-1; no reliable D call. Trimming cost V 6 bases and J 1 base, with 12 bases left between them. Looked up from germline, CDR1 is SQVTM and CDR2 is ANQGSEA. The CDR3 totals 13 residues. The CDR3 loop reads CSVRKVQNTEAFF. In DNA, the CDR3 is TGCAGCGTCCGAAAGGTTCAGAACACTGAAGCTTTCTTT.

The chain carries TRBV27 and TRBJ2-1, with D unresolved. The V and J ends lost 5 bases and 3 bases respectively, with 11 bases between them. CDR3 size: 14 residues. CDR1 and CDR2 (germline): MNHEY, SMNVEV (reference sequence). CDR3 DNA: TGTGCCAGCAGTCAGCAGGAGAACTACAATGAGCAGTTCTTC. Its translation is CASSQQENYNEQFF.

This sequence joins TRBV6-5 and TRBJ1-1, with TRBD1 identical over 8 bases. The CDR3 runs 15 residues. Germline-derived CDR1 and CDR2 are MNHEY and SVGAGI. The V gene end was trimmed by 4 bases and the J gene end by 6 bases; junction bases not matched to a gene: 10. CDR3: CASSSSHRQGPEAFF. DNA of the CDR3: TGTGCCAGCAGTTCCTCCCACAGACAGGGGCCTGAAGCTTTCTTT.

The chain recombines TRBV30 with TRBJ2-3, with TRBD1 identical over 8 bases. Germline V gene lookup returns CDR1 GTSNPN and CDR2 SVGIG (reference sequence). Unmatched junction bases numbered 13, after V lost 2 bases and J lost 6 bases. The CDR3 length is 16 residues. The chain's CDR3 is CAWSRSLTGAGDTQYF. CDR3 nucleotides: TGTGCCTGGAGTCGATCTCTGACAGGGGCAGGGGATACGCAGTATTTT.

The CDR3 DNA sequence: TGCGCCAGCAGCCAAGATTCAGGGACTAATGAAAAACTGTTTTTT. It is translated as CASSQDSGTNEKLFF. The genes are TRBV4-3 and TRBJ1-4, with D perhaps matching TRBD1 (5 bases). CDR1 and CDR2 (germline): LGHNA, YSLEER. V was cut by 0 bases and J by 2 bases, with 7 bases left in between. The CDR3 covers 15 residues.

J is TRBJ2-5 and V is TRBV27; the D is unclear. Near its end, the DNA agrees better with TRBJ2-7, so the J call may be wrong. This CDR3 has 16 residues. Germline CDR1 MNHEY, CDR2 SMNVEV (reference sequence). CDR3 sequence (DNA): TGTGCCAGCAGGCCCCACGGGTTGGTTGGCTCCTACGAGCAGTACTTC. It translates to CASRPHGLVGSYEQYF.

The chain has TRBV6-5 and TRBJ1-1, with a possible D match to TRBD1 (6 bases). The V end was cut by 2 bases, the J end by 1 base, with 11 bases between. CDR1 MNHEY and CDR2 SVGAGI come from the germline V gene. The CDR3 consists of 15 residues. CDR3 nucleotides: TGTGCCAGCAGTTACCAGGGGTTTGGGAACACTGAAGCTTTCTTT. Translated: CASSYQGFGNTEAFF.

Only a few counts were recorded for this clone. The CDR3 here is CASSFWDSLYGYTF. The CDR3 DNA sequence: TGTGCCAGCAGCTTTTGGGACAGCCTCTATGGCTACACCTTC. The rearrangement links TRBV21-1 to TRBJ1-2; TRBD1, the table's D call, was not compared with the DNA. TRBV21-1 is described as a pseudogene. This CDR3 region has 14 residues.

This rearrangement joins TRBV7-9 to TRBJ1-4; D not certain. The CDR3 is 13 residues long. From germline, CDR1 is SEHNR and CDR2 FQNEAQ (reference sequence). The ends were cut back, 1 base at V and 4 bases at J, with 4 bases in the middle. The CDR3 DNA reads TGTGCCAGCAGCTTAGGGAATAATGAAAAACTGTTTTTT. Amino acid sequence: CASSLGNNEKLFF.

The rearrangement uses TRBV11-2 and TRBJ2-1, with D unresolved. With 4 bases removed from V and 6 bases from J, the gap between germline ends came to 13 bases. This CDR3 spans 14 amino acids. Germline V gives CDR1 SGHAT, CDR2 FQNNGV. The CDR3 reads CASSSPRMGNEQFF. In DNA form, the CDR3 reads TGTGCCAGCAGCTCCCCTAGGATGGGCAATGAGCAGTTCTTC.

The rearrangement joins TRBV7-9 to TRBJ1-6; D is ambiguous. This CDR3 spans 15 amino acids. Germline V CDR1 and CDR2: SEHNR, FQNEAQ (reference sequence). Trimming left V 0 bases short and J 10 bases short, with 13 bases between. The chain's CDR3 is CASSLAVLEGSPLHF. The DNA of the CDR3 is TGTGCCAGCAGCTTAGCGGTGTTGGAGGGATCACCCCTCCACTTT.

The CDR3 loop is CASSAISGSVTGELFF. In DNA, the CDR3 is TGTGCCAGCAGTGCCATAAGCGGGAGCGTCACCGGGGAGCTGTTTTTT. The V call is TRBV27, the J call TRBJ2-2; TRBD2 matches at 8 bases. V lost 5 bases to trimming and J lost 4 bases; unmatched junction nucleotides: 9. CDR3 size: 16 residues. The germline V gene encodes CDR1 MNHEY and CDR2 SMNVEV (reference sequence).

Sample share makes this clone large (0.1 to 1%). This chain connects TRBV5-6 to TRBJ2-7; 8 bases fit TRBD1. In germline, CDR1 is SGHDT, CDR2 YYEEEE. The CDR3 covers 13 residues. V trimming: 3 bases; J trimming: 3 bases; junction bases outside the gene matches: 2. CDR3 amino acids: CASSSGQGYEQYF. CDR3 nucleotides: TGTGCCAGCAGCTCCGGACAGGGCTACGAGCAGTACTTC.

The J gene is TRBJ1-2, the V gene TRBV5-4, with unresolved D. Trimming removed 1 base at V and 7 bases at J, with 5 bases between. This CDR3 region has 11 residues. Germline values: CDR1 SGHNT, CDR2 YYREEE (reference sequence). This CDR3 is CASSLLGGYTF. Here the CDR3 DNA reads TGTGCCAGCAGCTTGTTGGGTGGCTACACCTTC.

This clone was seen once. The chain couples TRBV7-2 to TRBJ2-5, with 9 bases identical to TRBD2. Trimming took 4 bases from V and 4 from J; bases not matched to a gene: 7. The CDR3 has 15 amino acids. Germline V gene lookup returns CDR1 SGHTA and CDR2 FQGNSA. The CDR3 region is CASSSQGLARETQYF. The CDR3 DNA reads as TGTGCCAGCAGCTCCCAGGGACTAGCCCGAGAGACCCAGTACTTC.

The chain employs TRBV6-1 and TRBJ2-7; no clear D gene. Trimming removed 2 bases from V and 2 bases from J, with 13 bases in between. Germline assignment: CDR1 MNHNS and CDR2 SASEGT. CDR3 length equals 15 residues. The CDR3 loop is CASSERDGTAYEQYF. The CDR3 DNA reads as TGTGCCAGCAGTGAAAGAGACGGCACCGCCTACGAGCAGTACTTC.

A single count supports this clone. CDR3 DNA: TGTGCCAGCAGCCAAGACTTAAGCGGAGGCAGCTCCTACGAGCAGTACTTC. Protein: CASSQDLSGGSSYEQYF. This chain connects TRBV4-2 to TRBJ2-7; possible D gene TRBD2, 5 bases. V was trimmed by 0 bases and J by 0 bases, leaving 15 bases between them. Germline assignment: CDR1 LGHNA and CDR2 YNFKEQ. CDR3 length equals 17 residues.

This clone was picked up a small number of times. This chain uses TRBV18 with TRBJ2-3; unclear D gene. Trimming left V 5 bases short and J 0 bases short, with 9 bases between. The CDR3 spans 14 residues. Germline values: CDR1 KGHSH, CDR2 LQKENI. The chain's CDR3 is CASSTRPSTDTQYF. DNA of the CDR3: TGTGCCAGCTCAACCCGCCCCAGCACAGATACGCAGTATTTT.

In its sample, this clone was seen a few times. The genes are TRBV11-1 and TRBJ2-2; 7 nucleotides match TRBD2. The CDR3 is made up of 16 amino acids. Germline-derived CDR1 and CDR2 are SGHAT and FQDESV (reference sequence). J gave up 5 bases and V 5 bases, and 11 bases lay outside the gene matches. The CDR3 nucleotides are TGTGCCAGCAGCCCGCAAATGGCGGGAGCAACCGGGGAGCTGTTTTTT. This sequence encodes CASSPQMAGATGELFF.

V and J are TRBV13 and TRBJ1-2, with TRBD1 matching 10 bases. Germline CDR1 reads PRHDT; CDR2 reads FYEKMQ (reference sequence). V shed 5 bases, J shed 1 base, and the junction held 7 bases outside the gene matches. This CDR3 comprises 16 residues. The CDR3 DNA is TGTGCCAGCAGCCAGGGACAGGGGATATATAACTATGGCTACACCTTC. It encodes CASSQGQGIYNYGYTF.

The chain carries TRBV11-2 and TRBJ2-5, with TRBD1 matching 8 bases. The CDR3 length is 16 residues. V shed 5 bases, J shed 7 bases, and the junction held 15 bases outside the gene matches. Germline-derived CDR1 and CDR2 are SGHAT and FQNNGV. This CDR3 reads CASSPRLTGAPGTQYF. The CDR3 nucleotides are TGTGCCAGCAGCCCAAGACTGACAGGGGCCCCCGGGACCCAGTACTTC.

This sequence joins TRBV18 and TRBJ2-1; D is uncertain. Between the trimmed V and J ends, which lost 5 bases and 5 bases, there was a span of 4 bases. The CDR3 loop spans 11 amino acids. Germline CDR1 is KGHSH and CDR2 is LQKENI. The CDR3 loop is CASSADNEQFF. CDR3 DNA: TGTGCCAGCTCAGCAGACAATGAGCAGTTCTTC.

The gene calls are TRBV10-3 and TRBJ2-3, with 7 bases that match TRBD1. Germline V gene sequence: CDR1 ENHRY, CDR2 SYGVKD. V lost 4 bases and J lost 5; bases outside the gene matches: 3. The CDR3 sequence is 13 residues long. The CDR3 DNA sequence: TGTGCCATCAGTGTAGCAGGGGGAGATACGCAGTATTTT. It translates to CAISVAGGDTQYF.

Only a few counts were recorded for this clone. V gene TRBV29-1 combines with J gene TRBJ2-1, with no clear D. The CDR3 loop spans 13 amino acids. V lost 6 bases to trimming and J lost 5 bases, with 14 bases between them. The germline V gene has CDR1 SQVTM and CDR2 ANQGSEA. The CDR3 loop reads CSVIRIRDNEQFF. CDR3 DNA: TGCAGCGTCATTAGGATTCGGGACAATGAGCAGTTCTTC.